One and the same sample provided the 27 T cell receptor beta chains below, sequenced in a study of vaccination effects on CD4 cells after COVID-19 (dated by TCRdb to between 2021 and 2024). After approximately 11 days of culture, CD4+ T cells were isolated with the EasySep CD4+ T cell isolation kit. PCR-confirmed SARS-CoV-2 infection had occurred in convalescent patients between March and December 2020, before the Alpha, Beta and Delta variants emerged in the United States. Each participant received two doses of an mRNA SARS-CoV-2 vaccine, either BNT162b2 or mRNA-1273. Receptor libraries were prepared by the immunoSEQ multiplex PCR assay. The immuneACCESS repertoire file appears here via TCRdb, limited to in-frame rearrangements. These files lack a portion of the clones; in checked studies, under half of the deficit traces to unresolved V genes, and the cause of the others is not known. In this sample the table shows about 46,000 clones, about 70% of which occur a single time. 5% to 5.5% of the sample is in the top ten clones.

No antigen has been assigned to these receptors. The starting material was CD4+ T cells from PBMCs cultured without peptide, obtained after COVID-19 vaccination. These receptors were taken from a human donor who had a prior SARS-CoV-2 infection.

The chain combines TRBV5-1 with TRBJ2-5, with 7 nucleotides matching TRBD2. V lost 4 bases to trimming and J lost 3 bases; unmatched junction nucleotides: 6. CDR3 size: 14 residues. The germline gives CDR1 SGHRS, CDR2 YFSETQ. The CDR3 DNA reads TGCGCCAGCAGCCCGACTAGCCAAAAAGAGACCCAGTACTTC. Translating it yields CASSPTSQKETQYF.

This chain uses TRBV4-2 with TRBJ1-3; 7 positions match TRBD1. The length of the CDR3 is 18 residues. Trimming took 2 bases from V and 0 from J; bases not matched to a gene: 10. CDR1 and CDR2 (germline): LGHNA, YNFKEQ. The CDR3 coding sequence is TGTGCCAGCAGCCAACCCCATGCTCCAGGGGGCTCTGGAAACACCATATATTTT. It yields the protein CASSQPHAPGGSGNTIYF.

This clone was seen a single time. The J gene is TRBJ2-3, the V gene TRBV6-6; the match to TRBD2 covers 11 bases. The V gene end was trimmed by 4 bases and the J gene end by 4 bases; junction bases not matched to a gene: 7. The length of the CDR3 is 16 residues. Germline V gene data show CDR1 as MNHNY and CDR2 as SVGAGI (reference sequence). The CDR3 is CASSSQLAGVSDTQYF. In nucleotides, the CDR3 is TGTGCCAGCAGTTCTCAACTAGCGGGAGTGTCAGATACGCAGTATTTT.

The rearrangement joins TRBV5-6 to TRBJ2-2; D may be TRBD1 (6 bases). The CDR3 sequence is 15 residues long. Trimming took 0 bases from V and 2 from J, leaving 8 bases between them. Germline CDR1 reads SGHDT; CDR2 reads YYEEEE. In nucleotides, the CDR3 is TGTGCCAGCAGCTTGGGGGGGCATAACACCGGGGAGCTGTTTTTT. Residues: CASSLGGHNTGELFF.

The V gene is TRBV19, the J gene TRBJ1-6; D unclear. The CDR3 covers 15 residues. V gave up 4 bases and J gave up 7 bases, with 14 bases separating them. Germline V CDR1 and CDR2: LNHDA, SQIVND (reference sequence). The CDR3 nucleotides are TGTGCCAGTAGTACCCGGGCCCTCGGGAATTCACCCCTCCACTTT. Translation: CASSTRALGNSPLHF.

The gene calls are TRBV19 and TRBJ2-5, with 7 nucleotides matching TRBD1. Germline V gene lookup returns CDR1 LNHDA and CDR2 SQIVND (reference sequence). V lost 2 bases, J lost 4 bases, and 16 bases stayed unmatched. The CDR3 extends over 18 amino acids. CDR3 residues: CASSITGTATHRGETQYF. CDR3 DNA sequence: TGTGCCAGTAGTATAACCGGGACAGCCACCCATCGGGGAGAGACCCAGTACTTC.

In its sample, this clone was seen once. The chain recombines TRBV19 with TRBJ2-7; the D gene could be TRBD1 or TRBD2 (6 bases each). CDR3 size: 16 residues. Trimming shortened V by 5 bases and J by 2 bases, and 19 bases separated the two germline ends. Germline CDR1 and CDR2: LNHDA and SQIVND (reference sequence). The CDR3 loop reads CASSPLGGSGPYEQYF. In nucleotides, the CDR3 is TGTGCCAGTAGTCCCCTAGGGGGGAGCGGCCCCTACGAGCAGTACTTC.

J is TRBJ1-5 and V is TRBV2; D is uncertain. This CDR3 region has 19 residues. Germline V lookup: CDR1 SNHLY, CDR2 FYNNEI. V gave up 4 bases and J gave up 0 bases, with 22 bases separating them. In DNA form, the CDR3 reads TGTGCCAGCAGTGTGGGATTATCGGACCCTGCCTATAGCAATCAGCCCCAGCATTTT. Encoded protein: CASSVGLSDPAYSNQPQHF. Full variable domain (rest looked up from reference TRBV2 and TRBJ1-5): EPEVTQTPSHQVTQMGQEVILRCVPISNHLYFYWYRQILGQKVEFLVSFYNNEISEKSEIFDDQFSVERPDGSNFTLKIRSTKLEDSAMYFCASSVGLSDPAYSNQPQHFGDGTRLSIL.

The rearrangement uses TRBV21-1 and TRBJ1-1. TRBV21-1 is a known pseudogene. The CDR3 covers 18 residues. CDR3 amino acids: CASSKPSRREGSGTEAFF. The CDR3, as DNA: TGTGCCAGCAGCAAACCTAGTCGTCGTGAGGGAAGTGGAACTGAAGCTTTCTTT.

This chain links TRBV15 with TRBJ1-5; D is ambiguous. The length of the CDR3 is 14 residues. Trimming cost V 7 bases and J 0 bases, with 10 bases left between them. CDR1 and CDR2 from the germline V gene are LNHNV and YYDKDF (reference sequence). Here the CDR3 DNA reads TGTGCCACCAAAAAAAGTTATAGCAATCAGCCCCAGCATTTT. This encodes CATKKSYSNQPQHF.

The chain uses TRBV12-3 or TRBV12-4 and TRBJ1-1; D not resolved. The germline V and J ends were trimmed by 1 base and 5 bases, with 8 bases remaining between them. There are 13 residues in the CDR3. The CDR3 sequence: CASSLEIGTEAFF. CDR3 bases: TGTGCCAGCAGTTTAGAAATCGGTACTGAAGCTTTCTTT.

This clone was counted once. V and J are TRBV7-9 and TRBJ1-4; D not certain. Trimming pared 1 base from V and 6 bases from J, leaving 12 bases between. The CDR3 sequence is 15 residues long. Germline CDR1 SEHNR, CDR2 FQNEAQ (reference sequence). CDR3: CASSLVRGGYEKLFF. CDR3 nucleotide sequence: TGTGCCAGCAGCTTAGTTAGAGGAGGTTATGAAAAACTGTTTTTT.

The V gene is TRBV6-1, the J gene TRBJ1-6; no reliable D call. The length of the CDR3 is 15 residues. Trimming left V 2 bases short and J 4 bases short, with 9 bases between. Germline CDR1 and CDR2: MNHNS and SASEGT. CDR3 nucleotide sequence: TGTGCCAGCAGTGAAATTGGCGGATATAATTCACCCCTCCACTTT. Its protein product is CASSEIGGYNSPLHF.

The V call is TRBV5-4, the J call TRBJ2-7; maybe TRBD2 (5 bases). The V gene's germline CDR1 is SGHNT and CDR2 YYREEE (reference sequence). The V gene lost 4 bases and the J gene lost 7 bases, with 21 bases spanning the gap. The CDR3 is 15 residues long. The CDR3 region has the DNA TGTGCCAGCAGCCCCGGAGCGGTCCTGATGGGTGAGCAGTACTTC. It specifies CASSPGAVLMGEQYF.

This clone showed up just a few times. The gene calls are TRBV18 and TRBJ1-1; no reliable D call. From germline, CDR1 is KGHSH and CDR2 LQKENI. There are 13 residues in the CDR3. V lost 6 bases and J lost 5, with 13 bases in between. The DNA of the CDR3 is TGTGCCAGCTCCGCCAGTACCCAAACTGAAGCTTTCTTT. Its protein product is CASSASTQTEAFF. The full variable domain, with the rest looked up from reference TRBV18 and TRBJ1-1, is NAGVMQNPRHLVRRRGQEARLRCSPMKGHSHVYWYRQLPEEGLKFMVYLQKENIIDESGMPKERFSAEFPKEGPSILRIQQVVRGDSAAYFCASSASTQTEAFFGQGTRLTVV.

This clone was seen only a few times. V and J are TRBV25-1 and TRBJ2-1; perhaps TRBD2 as D (6 bases). There are 15 residues in the CDR3. Trimming pared 6 bases from V and 4 bases from J, leaving 16 bases between. Germline V lookup: CDR1 MGHDK, CDR2 SYGVNS. CDR3 nucleotide sequence: TGTGCCAGCAGGTCTTTTGGCGGGGCATACAATGAGCAGTTCTTC. Translated, it gives CASRSFGGAYNEQFF.

V gene TRBV7-3 combines with J gene TRBJ1-1, with TRBD1 identical over 11 bases. The J segment lost 5 bases and the V segment lost 0 bases, leaving 8 bases of the junction unmatched. Germline CDR1 reads SGHTA; CDR2 reads FQGTGA. The CDR3 length is 17 residues. CDR3 protein: CASSLTGTGGYVTEAFF. The CDR3, as DNA: TGTGCCAGCAGCTTAACCGGGACAGGGGGTTATGTAACTGAAGCTTTCTTT.

In DNA form, the CDR3 reads TGTGCCAGCAGCTTGCTTAGCGGGGGTGATAATGAGCAGTTCTTC. This gives the protein CASSLLSGGDNEQFF. This chain joins TRBV5-6 and TRBJ2-1, with TRBD2 matching over 9 bases. V shed 1 base, J shed 7 bases, and the junction held 6 bases outside the gene matches. This CDR3 spans 15 amino acids. Germline V gene data show CDR1 as SGHDT and CDR2 as YYEEEE. Filled out from reference TRBV5-6 and TRBJ2-1, the complete variable domain reads DAGVTQSPTHLIKTRGQQVTLRCSPKSGHDTVSWYQQALGQGPQFIFQYYEEEERQRGNFPDRFSGHQFPNYSSELNVNALLLGDSALYLCASSLLSGGDNEQFFGPGTRLTVL.

The chain couples TRBV27 to TRBJ1-5; TRBD1 matches at 8 bases. Germline CDR1 MNHEY, CDR2 SMNVEV (reference sequence). J gave up 6 bases and V 6 bases, and 4 bases lay outside the gene matches. This CDR3 region has 13 residues. CDR3 coding DNA: TGTGCCAGCAGCTGGACAGGGACTCAGCCCCAGCATTTT. This translates into CASSWTGTQPQHF.

This chain links TRBV5-1 with TRBJ1-2, with 8 positions matching TRBD1. Germline V gives CDR1 SGHRS, CDR2 YFSETQ. The CDR3 is 14 residues long. J was trimmed by 5 bases and V by 4 bases; bases with no gene match: 7. The CDR3 spells CASSPDRGEYGYTF. The CDR3 DNA reads as TGCGCCAGCAGCCCTGACAGGGGAGAATATGGCTACACCTTC. The variable domain in full, completed from reference TRBV5-1 and TRBJ1-2, reads KAGVTQTPRYLIKTRGQQVTLSCSPISGHRSVSWYQQTPGQGLQFLFEYFSETQRNKGNFPGRFSGRQFSNSRSEMNVSTLELGDSALYLCASSPDRGEYGYTFGSGTRLTVV.

The chain combines TRBV7-9 with TRBJ2-5; D is ambiguous. The CDR3 loop spans 11 amino acids. V dropped 1 base and J dropped 7 bases, with 4 bases sitting between them. Germline V gives CDR1 SEHNR, CDR2 FQNEAQ (reference sequence). The CDR3, as DNA: TGTGCCAGCAGCTTAGGGGTGACCCAGTACTTC. Its protein product is CASSLGVTQYF. The variable domain in full, with the rest retrieved from reference TRBV7-9 and TRBJ2-5, is DTGVSQNPRHKITKRGQNVTFRCDPISEHNRLYWYRQTLGQGPEFLTYFQNEAQLEKSRLLSDRFSAERPKGSFSTLEIQRTEQGDSAMYLCASSLGVTQYFGPGTRLLVL.

This clone is medium-sized. Other DNA sequences in this specimen translate into the identical CDR3. The chain recombines TRBV7-2 with TRBJ2-5; D is undetermined. The germline CDR1 and CDR2 sequences are SGHTA and FQGNSA. The CDR3 length is 16 residues. V was cut by 1 base and J by 1 base, with 13 bases left in between. The CDR3 loop reads CASSLGSRSGQETQYF. CDR3 in DNA: TGTGCCAGCAGCTTAGGATCGCGATCAGGCCAAGAGACCCAGTACTTC.

This clone occurred a few times. The rearrangement uses TRBV6-5 and TRBJ1-2; D perhaps matches TRBD1 (6 bases). V was cut by 10 bases and J by 0 bases, with 9 bases left in between. The length of the CDR3 is 12 residues. The germline CDR1 and CDR2 sequences are MNHEY and SVGAGI. The CDR3 reads CATHRANYGYTF. The DNA for the CDR3 is TGTGCCACGCACAGGGCTAACTATGGCTACACCTTC.

J is TRBJ2-7 and V is TRBV3-1 (or the pseudogene TRBV3-2); 8 nucleotides line up with TRBD1. The germline gives CDR1 LGHDT, CDR2 YNNKEL (reference sequence). J gave up 4 bases and V 0 bases, and 8 bases lay outside the gene matches. CDR3 length equals 16 residues. CDR3 protein: CASSQEERTGFYEQYF. The CDR3 DNA sequence: TGTGCCAGCAGCCAAGAAGAACGGACAGGGTTTTACGAGCAGTACTTC.

The chain couples TRBV29-1 to TRBJ1-3; D is unresolved. V lost 3 bases, J lost 4 bases, and 13 bases lay in between. This CDR3 comprises 14 residues. Germline V gives CDR1 SQVTM, CDR2 ANQGSEA. DNA for the CDR3: TGCAGCGTTGAGGGCGAAATGGGGGGAAACACCATATATTTT. Translation gives CSVEGEMGGNTIYF.

The V and J genes are TRBV7-9 and TRBJ1-4; D remains ambiguous. V gave up 5 bases and J gave up 6 bases, with 10 bases separating them. CDR1 is SEHNR and CDR2 is FQNEAQ in the germline V gene (reference sequence). This CDR3 region has 13 residues. The CDR3 spells CASSRTEHEKLFF. The CDR3 coding sequence is TGTGCCAGCAGCCGGACGGAGCATGAAAAACTGTTTTTT. Full variable domain (missing parts from reference TRBV7-9 and TRBJ1-4): DTGVSQNPRHKITKRGQNVTFRCDPISEHNRLYWYRQTLGQGPEFLTYFQNEAQLEKSRLLSDRFSAERPKGSFSTLEIQRTEQGDSAMYLCASSRTEHEKLFFGSGTQLSVL.

This clone has a single count. DNA for the CDR3: TGTGCCAGCAGCCCAAGACAGTCTAACTATGGCTACACCTTC. This translates into CASSPRQSNYGYTF. V gene TRBV7-8 combines with J gene TRBJ1-2, with D perhaps TRBD1 (5 bases). Germline lookup yields CDR1 SGHVS and CDR2 FQNEAQ. Trimming shortened V by 5 bases and J by 0 bases, and 10 bases separated the two germline ends. The CDR3 totals 14 residues.